The text below deals with one TCR beta chain. Its antigen is not identified. A sample-barcoded 5' primer and a J-beta primer mix were used in a second PCR of about 7 to 12 cycles. Template switching added a 12-random-nucleotide identifier to every cDNA molecule. TCRdb re-derived calls from the 5' RACE reads in MiXCR, one entry per CDR3 protein. The data hold approximately 1,000,000 distinct CDR3 sequences, with more than 40% observed a single time. The CDR3 runs 13 residues. V dropped 2 bases and J dropped 10 bases, with 12 bases sitting between them. Germline CDR1 and CDR2: SEHNR and FQNEAQ (reference sequence). These data come from a study of blood T cells in healthy people across ages. Notes on the study in general: Since the PBMCs were unsorted, naive and antigen-experienced cells could not be conclusively compared.

The rearrangement links TRBV7-9 to TRBJ2-1, with D hard to call. This receptor was identified in a woman aged 55-69 years in good health. Sequencing input: blood. CDR3 nucleotides: TGTGCCAGCAGCTTATTAGGTACTTGGGAGCAGTTCTTC. Its protein product is CASSLLGTWEQFF. Full variable domain (remainder filled in from reference TRBV7-9 and TRBJ2-1): DTGVSQNPRHKITKRGQNVTFRCDPISEHNRLYWYRQTLGQGPEFLTYFQNEAQLEKSRLLSDRFSAERPKGSFSTLEIQRTEQGDSAMYLCASSLLGTWEQFFGPGTRLTVL.